This T cell receptor (beta chain) emerged from a study of Tregs in tolerant kidney transplant recipients. Findings and caveats of the study: Tolerant patients' donor-specific Tregs expanded beyond overall Tregs, suggesting antigen-driven growth.

Recipients received nonmyeloablative bone marrow transplants from related graft donors, with transient mixed chimerism. CD4+CD25+CD127- Tregs, CD4+CD25- non-Tregs, CD4 and CD8 cells were sorted. TCRdb keeps only in-frame clones here, not all; method: immunoSEQ multiplex PCR. Among 95,000 or so clones listed, over 85% were seen once. This CDR3 has 14 amino acids. The V end was cut by 5 bases, the J end by 10 bases, with 18 bases between. Germline-derived CDR1 and CDR2 are SEHNR and FQNEAQ (reference sequence). About this clone: What it binds is unknown.

The rearrangement uses TRBV7-9 and TRBJ2-1; perhaps TRBD2 as D (6 bases). The sequence came from a human patient who received a combined kidney and bone marrow transplant. Some T cells may have come from the graft donor. The sequences come from CD4+ T cells from blood (PBMCs), collected 12 months after the transplant. Here the CDR3 DNA reads TGTGCCAGCAGCGCTCCCGGGACTCTGAGGGAGCAGTTCTTC. It is translated as CASSAPGTLREQFF.